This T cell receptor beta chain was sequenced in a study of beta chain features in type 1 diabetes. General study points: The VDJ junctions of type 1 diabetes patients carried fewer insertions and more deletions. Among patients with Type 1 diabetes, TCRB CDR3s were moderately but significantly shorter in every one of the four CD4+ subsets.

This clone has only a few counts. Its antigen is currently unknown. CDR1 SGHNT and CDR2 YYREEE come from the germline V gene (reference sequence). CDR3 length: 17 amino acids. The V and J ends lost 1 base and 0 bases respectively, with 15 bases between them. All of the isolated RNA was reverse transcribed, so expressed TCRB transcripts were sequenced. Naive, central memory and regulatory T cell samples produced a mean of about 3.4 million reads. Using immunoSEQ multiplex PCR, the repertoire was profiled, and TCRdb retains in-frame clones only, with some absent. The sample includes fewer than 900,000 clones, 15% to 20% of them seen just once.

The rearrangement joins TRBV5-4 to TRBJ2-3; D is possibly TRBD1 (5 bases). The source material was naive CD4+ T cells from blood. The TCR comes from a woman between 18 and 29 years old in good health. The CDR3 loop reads CASSLSPRGASTDTQYF. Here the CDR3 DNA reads TGTGCCAGCAGCTTGTCGCCTAGGGGTGCCAGCACAGATACGCAGTATTTT.